The clone carrying this TCR beta chain was seen more than once but under ten times. The source of the sample is a study of blood T cell repertoires in COVID-19. Turning to the study itself: The study drew acute and convalescent COVID-19 samples from the United States, Italy and Spain. T cells, B-cell-depleted T cells, or PBMCs supplied cDNA or gDNA.

Original data processing: How many nucleated cells were present was estimated from reference gene primer amplification. Repertoires were generated with immunoSEQ multiplex PCR, while TCRdb's copy carries only in-frame clones and drops some. From that table come the V and J calls and clone size; the DNA was used to work out D and trimming. The sample includes tens of thousands of clones, roughly nine tenths seen only once; the top ten take 5% to 5.5%. Germline CDR1 reads SGHAT; CDR2 reads FQNNGV. The J segment lost 0 bases and the V segment lost 1 base, leaving 6 bases of the junction unmatched. CDR3 length equals 16 residues.

The chain links TRBV11-2 to TRBJ2-7, with 7 bases aligning to TRBD1. This TCR was sampled from a man aged 55-75 years with acute or convalescent COVID-19. Source material: peripheral blood. Written as DNA, the CDR3 is TGTGCCAGCAGCTTAGGCGGGCCAGGGGGCTCCTACGAGCAGTACTTC. As protein: CASSLGGPGGSYEQYF.